This passage covers 8 T cell receptor beta chains from one sample sequenced in a study of identical twins. One entry per CDR3 protein, called by TCRdb with MiXCR from the 5' RACE reads. The sample gives about 200,000 distinct CDR3 sequences, roughly 7.1% of which show up once; less than 15% is in the top ten. The sample was also reused in another study, on T cells expressing NK-cell markers.

The sequencing input was CD8+ T cells sorted from blood. The receptors come from a woman under 30 in good health.

Ten or more counts support this clonotype. The V and J genes are TRBV29-1 and TRBJ1-2; TRBD1 might be the D (5 bases). The germline V and J ends were trimmed by 5 bases and 8 bases, with 18 bases remaining between them. The CDR3 has 13 residues. CDR1 and CDR2 (germline): SQVTM, ANQGSEA. The CDR3 here is CSVQLGQERGYTF. The CDR3 nucleotides are TGCAGCGTTCAACTCGGACAAGAACGGGGCTACACCTTC.

The chain links TRBV28 to TRBJ2-3; D remains unclear. V gave up 2 bases and J gave up 10 bases, with 13 bases separating them. CDR1 and CDR2 (germline): MDHEN, SYDVKM. The CDR3 loop spans 13 amino acids. This CDR3 reads CASSLGQSSAQYF. CDR3 bases: TGTGCCAGCAGTTTAGGGCAGTCGAGTGCGCAGTATTTT.

The genes are TRBV20-1 and TRBJ2-2, with no clear D. CDR3 size: 15 residues. Germline V gene data show CDR1 as DFQATT and CDR2 as SNEGSKA (reference sequence). Between the trimmed V and J ends, which lost 0 bases and 9 bases, there was a span of 17 bases. This chain's CDR3 is CSARDRSAPGRELFF. CDR3 bases: TGCAGTGCTAGAGATAGAAGCGCTCCCGGTCGGGAGCTGTTTTTT.

There are a few counts of this clonotype. This rearrangement joins TRBV27 to TRBJ1-6; D is unresolved. CDR3 size: 15 residues. The V and J ends lost 3 bases and 0 bases respectively, with 6 bases between them. The V gene's germline CDR1 is MNHEY and CDR2 SMNVEV (reference sequence). In DNA form, the CDR3 reads TGTGCCAGCAGTTTGAGTAGCTCCTATAATTCACCCCTCCACTTT. It yields the protein CASSLSSSYNSPLHF.

This clonotype was seen many times. This rearrangement joins TRBV6-2 or TRBV6-3 to TRBJ2-1, with 7 bases fitting TRBD2. The junction had 12 bases not matched to a gene; V was cut back by 8 bases and J by 8 bases. Germline CDR1 MNHEY, CDR2 SVGEGT. This CDR3 has 14 residues. CDR3 loop: CASQTRELVDEQFF. The DNA of the CDR3 is TGTGCCAGCCAGACGCGGGAGTTGGTCGATGAGCAGTTCTTC.

This clonotype was detected ten times or more. The V and J genes are TRBV4-1 and TRBJ2-5, with 13 positions matching TRBD2. In germline, CDR1 is MGHRA, CDR2 YSYEKL. The V gene end was trimmed by 0 bases and the J gene end by 4 bases; junction bases not matched to a gene: 26. This CDR3 is 24 amino acids long. CDR3 nucleotide sequence: TGCGCCAGCAGCCAAGAGATAACCGTAGAGATCAGGACTAGCGGGAGCCCCAGGGGAGAGACCCAGTACTTC. It is translated as CASSQEITVEIRTSGSPRGETQYF.

The chain joins TRBV29-1 to TRBJ2-2; no firm D call. The CDR3 consists of 10 residues. Trimming cost V 3 bases and J 7 bases, with 3 bases left between them. Looked up from germline, CDR1 is SQVTM and CDR2 is ANQGSEA. The CDR3 protein is CSVDDGELFF. The CDR3 DNA follows: TGCAGCGTTGATGACGGGGAGCTGTTTTTT.

This clonotype was counted ten times or more. The gene calls are TRBV6-1 and TRBJ2-1; D possibly corresponds to TRBD1 (5 bases). The germline V gene has CDR1 MNHNS and CDR2 SASEGT. This CDR3 spans 14 amino acids. The V end was cut by 5 bases, the J end by 3 bases, with 11 bases between. This CDR3 reads CASSPGSNYNEQFF. For the CDR3, the DNA is TGTGCCAGCAGTCCAGGGTCCAACTACAATGAGCAGTTCTTC.